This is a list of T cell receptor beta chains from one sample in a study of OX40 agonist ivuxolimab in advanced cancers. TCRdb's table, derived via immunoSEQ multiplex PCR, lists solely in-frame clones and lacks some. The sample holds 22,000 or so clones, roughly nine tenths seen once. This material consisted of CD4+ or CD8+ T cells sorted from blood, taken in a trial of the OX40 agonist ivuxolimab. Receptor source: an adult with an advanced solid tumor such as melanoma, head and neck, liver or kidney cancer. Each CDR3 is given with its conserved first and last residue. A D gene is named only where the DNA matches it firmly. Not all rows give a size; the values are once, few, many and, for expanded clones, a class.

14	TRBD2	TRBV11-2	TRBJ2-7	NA	CASSLASGAYEQYF	TGTGCCAGCAGCTTAGCTAGCGGGGCCTACGAGCAGTACTTC
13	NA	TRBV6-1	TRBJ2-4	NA	CASRVSSKNIQYF	TGTGCCAGCAGAGTCAGTTCCAAAAACATTCAGTACTTC
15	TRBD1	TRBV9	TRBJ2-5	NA	CASSGTGGESETQYF	TGTGCCAGCAGCGGAACAGGGGGCGAATCGGAGACCCAGTACTTC
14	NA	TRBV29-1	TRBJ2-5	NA	CSIAETRGRETQYF	TGCAGCATAGCGGAGACACGGGGGCGAGAGACCCAGTACTTC
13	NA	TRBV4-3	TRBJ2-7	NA	CASSQDLGGEQYF	TGCGCCAGCAGCCAAGACTTGGGTGGGGAGCAGTACTTC
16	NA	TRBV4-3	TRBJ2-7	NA	CASSQGLSIGIYEQYF	TGCGCCAGCAGCCAAGGTCTTTCAATCGGGATATACGAGCAGTACTTC
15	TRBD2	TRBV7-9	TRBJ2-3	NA	CASSPLAGSRDTQYF	TGTGCCAGCAGCCCATTAGCGGGATCCAGGGATACGCAGTATTTT
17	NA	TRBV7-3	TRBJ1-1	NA	CASSSQGRGRGNTEAFF	TGTGCCAGCAGCTCCCAAGGCCGGGGGCGCGGGAACACTGAAGCTTTCTTT
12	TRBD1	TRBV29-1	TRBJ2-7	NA	CSGGQGSYEQYF	TGCAGCGGGGGACAGGGTTCCTACGAGCAGTACTTC
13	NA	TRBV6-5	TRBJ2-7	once	CASPDRQNYEQYF	TGTGCCTCCCCGGATAGACAAAACTACGAGCAGTACTTC
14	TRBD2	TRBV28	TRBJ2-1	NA	CARSGGAFVSEQFF	TGTGCCAGGAGCGGGGGGGCGTTCGTTAGTGAGCAGTTCTTC
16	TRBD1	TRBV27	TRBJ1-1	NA	CASIGGGQTLNTEAFF	TGTGCCAGCATCGGAGGGGGACAGACATTGAACACTGAAGCTTTCTTT
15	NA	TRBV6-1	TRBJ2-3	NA	CASSEAVEITDTQYF	TGTGCCAGCAGTGAAGCGGTGGAGATCACAGATACGCAGTATTTT
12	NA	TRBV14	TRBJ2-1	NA	CASSQAINEQFF	TGTGCCAGCAGCCAAGCTATTAATGAGCAGTTCTTC
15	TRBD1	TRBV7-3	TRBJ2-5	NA	CASRIGAGGQETQYF	TGTGCCAGCAGGATCGGGGCAGGGGGACAAGAGACCCAGTACTTC
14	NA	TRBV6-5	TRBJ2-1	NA	CASSYSQGGHEQFF	TGTGCCAGCAGTTACTCCCAGGGGGGCCATGAGCAGTTCTTC